This T cell receptor (beta chain) is from a study of T cell clonotyping in hematopoietic cell transplantation (TCRdb year 2021). For the wider study: Pretransplant recipient samples were obtained after cytoreduction. In the study, roughly 140 blood samples were gathered from roughly 35 consecutive transplant recipients and their related donors. Recruitment of patients ran from late 2015 to January 2017, and follow-up continued until late 2020 or until death.

TCR beta CDR3 regions were amplified from genomic DNA with the immunoSEQ assay, a bias-controlled multiplex PCR using V- and J-specific primers. In a second PCR step, the CDR3 amplicons were tagged with a proprietary barcode plus Illumina adapter sequences. An Illumina MiSeq instrument was used for sequencing of the CDR3 libraries. The authors' pipeline ran thus. Export and quality control were done with immunoSEQ Analyzer 3.0, while downstream analyses used R Bioconductor and Immunarch. Only productive rearrangements in the normalized downsampled data set were used to calculate repertoire metrics. Clonotypes larger than 5 templates in the normalized cohort were defined as pathologically expanded. The Inverse Simpson Index served as the measure of repertoire diversity. To capture all clonotypes, the CMV-specificity analyses were run on the non-normalized data set. The immuneACCESS repertoire file appears here via TCRdb, limited to in-frame rearrangements. These files lack a portion of the clones; in checked studies, under half of the deficit traces to unresolved V genes, and the cause of the others is not known. V and J calls plus clone size are reproduced from that table; the DNA served to infer D and trimming. In all, the sample holds approximately 27,000 clones, and more than 85% of those were seen once. Clones ranked in the top ten supply 2% to 2.5% of the sample.

CDR1 and CDR2, looked up from the germline V gene, are SNHLY and FYNNEI. V loses 6 bases at its end and J loses 5 bases; junction bases beyond the gene matches: 10. Including the terminal cysteine and phenylalanine, the CDR3 comprises 15 residues. Solely the CDR3 DNA is kept, with 45 bases framed from the first base. This clone was seen only once. The antigen it binds to is not known. No much larger clone is present one base from it, and per-base qualities are unavailable. Study-wide conclusions, independent of this receptor: Donor and pretransplant recipient Inverse Simpson Index values predicted broader posttransplant TCR repertoire diversity. The sample size was limited, and CD4 and CD8 repertoire contributions could not be separated because cells were not sorted. After transplant, TCR diversity in recipients dropped, and pathologically expanded clonotypes climbed progressively between day 30 and day 180. Just a small fraction of recipient repertoires overlapped with donor repertoires, and more than 97% appeared de novo at the given depth.

The time point tag for this specimen amounts to: recipient sample about 28 days before transplant, after cytoreduction. Blood samples were obtained from recipients approximately 28 days before transplant and at days 30, 100 and 180 after transplant. Nuclei Lysis Solution was used to extract genomic DNA from fresh or cryopreserved unfractionated peripheral blood mononuclear cells. This sample comprised peripheral blood mononuclear cells, obtained before stem cell transplant. The TCR originated in a man aged 50-59 years with acute myeloid leukemia. Some clones in this sample may be carry-over from other donors' samples. The chain is encoded by TRBV2 joined to TRBJ2-3; a stretch of 8 junction bases matches TRBD1. The DNA is as follows: TGTGCCAGCAGCGGAGGACAGGGTGATGGAGATACGCAGTATTTT. Its protein is CASSGGQGDGDTQYF.